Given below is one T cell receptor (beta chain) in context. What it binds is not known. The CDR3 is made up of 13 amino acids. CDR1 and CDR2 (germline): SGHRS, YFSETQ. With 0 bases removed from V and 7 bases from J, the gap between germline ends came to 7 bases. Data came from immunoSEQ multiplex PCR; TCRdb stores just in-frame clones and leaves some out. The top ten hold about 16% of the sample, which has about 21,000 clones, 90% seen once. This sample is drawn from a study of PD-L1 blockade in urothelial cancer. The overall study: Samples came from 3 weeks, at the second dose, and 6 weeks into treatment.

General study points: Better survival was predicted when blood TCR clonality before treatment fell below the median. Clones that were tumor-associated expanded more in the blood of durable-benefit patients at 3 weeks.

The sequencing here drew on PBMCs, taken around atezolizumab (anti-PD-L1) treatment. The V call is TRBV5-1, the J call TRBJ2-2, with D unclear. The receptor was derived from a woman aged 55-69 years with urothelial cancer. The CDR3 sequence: CASSLVVVGELFF. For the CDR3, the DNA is TGCGCCAGCAGCTTGGTAGTGGTCGGGGAGCTGTTTTTT.